This T cell receptor (beta chain) was identified in a study of regulatory T cells in long-lasting Graves disease. Broader study findings: Those with persistent disease had in common more public clonotypes (about 3,000) than new patients (roughly 970).

Trimming left V 3 bases short and J 9 bases short, with 12 bases between. CDR3 size: 14 residues. CDR3-region Arm-PCR and iRepertoire HTBI primers produced the TCR beta libraries. MiXCR, applied by TCRdb to the multiplex PCR reads, yields one record per CDR3 protein. The sample consists of under 250,000 distinct CDR3 sequences, 20% of them appearing once. This clonotype was seen ten or more times. Antigen unknown. Regarding time point: newly diagnosed GD, antithyroid drugs for less than 3 months. Isolated PBMC RNA provided the starting material for the TCR library. The sequencing used peripheral blood mononuclear cells (PBMCs), collected at new diagnosis, from a patient treated with antithyroid drugs. This receptor was taken from a female donor with Graves disease. This chain links TRBV12-3 or TRBV12-4 with TRBJ1-6, with D possibly TRBD1 on 6 matching bases. This CDR3 is CASSLGGGRSPLHF. CDR3 coding DNA: TGTGCCAGCAGTTTGGGAGGGGGTCGTTCACCCCTCCACTTT.